This T cell receptor (beta chain) was identified in a study of blood T cells in healthy people across ages. A second PCR, run for about 7 to 11 cycles, used a sample-barcoded 5' primer plus a J-beta primer mix. Each cDNA was tagged by a template-switch adaptor containing 12 random nucleotides. TCRdb recomputed calls from the 5' RACE reads with MiXCR, one row per CDR3 protein. The table includes hundreds of thousands of distinct CDR3 sequences, more than 25% detected once. J was trimmed by 5 bases and V by 4 bases; bases with no gene match: 21. CDR1 is MNHEY, CDR2 SVGEGT, per germline. The CDR3 covers 19 residues. This clonotype was picked up a small number of times.

This clonotype was sampled from a woman of 80 years or more in good health. The sequenced material came from blood. The chain couples TRBV6-2 or TRBV6-3 to TRBJ2-5; 8 bases match TRBD2. CDR3: CASSWTTDLSGGQKETQYF. Here the CDR3 DNA reads TGTGCCAGCAGTTGGACGACCGATTTGTCGGGGGGGCAAAAGGAGACCCAGTACTTC.